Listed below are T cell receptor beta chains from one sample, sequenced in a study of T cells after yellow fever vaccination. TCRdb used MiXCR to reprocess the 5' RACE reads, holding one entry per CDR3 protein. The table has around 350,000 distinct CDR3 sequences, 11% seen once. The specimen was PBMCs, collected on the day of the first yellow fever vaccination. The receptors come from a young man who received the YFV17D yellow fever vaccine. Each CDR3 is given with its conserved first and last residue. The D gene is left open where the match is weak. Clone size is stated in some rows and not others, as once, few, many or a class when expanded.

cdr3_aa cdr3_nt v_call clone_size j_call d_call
CASSLTAPGQFF TGTGCCAGCAGCCTGACGGCCCCGGGGCAGTTCTTC TRBV7-2 . TRBJ2-1 .
CSVEVYLNTEAFF TGCAGCGTTGAGGTTTATCTGAACACTGAAGCTTTCTTT TRBV29-1 few TRBJ1-1 .
CASSPQARYSNQPQHF TGTGCCAGCAGCCCACAGGCACGTTATAGCAATCAGCCCCAGCATTTT TRBV16 few TRBJ1-5 .
CAWGGGGSGGHTQYF TGTGCCTGGGGGGGGGGAGGGTCCGGAGGGCATACGCAGTATTTT TRBV30 few TRBJ2-3 TRBD2
CSVEDSTGRETQYF TGCAGCGTTGAAGATTCGACAGGGCGAGAGACCCAGTACTTC TRBV29-1 many TRBJ2-5 TRBD1
CASRGGLGPFNEQFF TGTGCCAGCAGGGGAGGACTAGGCCCTTTCAATGAGCAGTTCTTC TRBV2 few TRBJ2-1 TRBD2
CASRRTGVLTPQHF TGTGCCAGCAGGCGGACAGGGGTTTTGACGCCCCAGCATTTT TRBV7-2 few TRBJ1-5 TRBD1
CASSSRRDQGFDTQYF TGTGCCAGCAGTTCCCGACGCGATCAGGGATTCGATACGCAGTATTTT TRBV6-2/TRBV6-3 . TRBJ2-3 .
CASSRGPSDTSYEQYF TGTGCCAGCAGCCGAGGCCCTAGCGACACCTCCTACGAGCAGTACTTC TRBV5-6 . TRBJ2-7 .
CASRTSGRKYNEQFF TGTGCCAGCAGAACCAGCGGGAGAAAATACAATGAGCAGTTCTTC TRBV11-2 few TRBJ2-1 TRBD2
CASSQGRAGGYYNEQFF TGCGCCAGCAGCCAAGGGCGCGCGGGGGGCTACTACAATGAGCAGTTCTTC TRBV4-1 few TRBJ2-1 TRBD2
CSARGDITHEQYF TGCAGTGCTAGGGGGGACATAACCCACGAGCAGTACTTC TRBV20-1 . TRBJ2-7 .
CSVTSGGRPGTDTQYF TGCAGCGTTACTAGCGGGGGGAGACCAGGCACAGATACGCAGTATTTT TRBV29-1 . TRBJ2-3 TRBD2
CASSSGRSAEKLFF TGTGCCAGCTCGTCAGGTCGGTCAGCCGAAAAACTGTTTTTT TRBV18 few TRBJ1-4 .
CASSLWGNGEKLFF TGCGCCAGCAGCTTGTGGGGGAATGGTGAAAAACTGTTTTTT TRBV5-1 . TRBJ1-4 .
CSASVGAGDTQYF TGCAGTGCTAGTGTGGGGGCTGGGGATACGCAGTATTTT TRBV20-1 few TRBJ2-3 .
CASSTGTSGGYEQYF TGCGCCAGCAGCACCGGGACTAGCGGCGGCTACGAGCAGTACTTC TRBV5-1 few TRBJ2-7 TRBD2
CASSSSGNQETQYF TGTGCCAGCAGCAGTAGCGGTAACCAAGAGACCCAGTACTTC TRBV12-3/TRBV12-4 many TRBJ2-5 .
CASSLGQGIYEQYF TGTGCCAGCAGCCTAGGACAGGGCATCTACGAGCAGTACTTC TRBV7-9 few TRBJ2-7 TRBD1
CASSRWGNQPQHF TGTGCCAGCAGTAGATGGGGTAATCAGCCCCAGCATTTT TRBV5-6 many TRBJ1-5 .
CASSASTGELFF TGTGCCAGCAGTGCGTCAACCGGGGAGCTGTTTTTT TRBV7-6 . TRBJ2-2 .
CASSIRPGTGGGSYGYTF TGTGCCAGCAGTATCCGTCCCGGGACAGGGGGCGGCAGCTATGGCTACACCTTC TRBV28 . TRBJ1-2 TRBD1
CASSFSQRAQYF TGTGCCAGCAGCTTCAGCCAGAGGGCCCAGTACTTC TRBV7-2 . TRBJ2-5 .
CASSLALAGYNEQFF TGTGCCAGCAGCTTAGCTCTAGCGGGGTACAATGAGCAGTTCTTC TRBV7-9 many TRBJ2-1 TRBD2
CASSYSGYGYTF TGTGCCAGCAGTTACTCCGGTTACGGCTACACCTTC TRBV6-2/TRBV6-3 . TRBJ1-2 .
CASSQDSEETQYF TGCGCCAGCAGCCAAGATTCGGAAGAGACCCAGTACTTC TRBV4-3 few TRBJ2-5 .
CASSTPGDQETQYF TGTGCCAGCAGTACTCCAGGCGACCAAGAGACCCAGTACTTC TRBV28 few TRBJ2-5 .
CASSLGRLAGATSTDTQYF TGCGCCAGCAGCTTAGGGCGACTAGCGGGGGCCACTAGCACAGATACGCAGTATTTT TRBV5-1 . TRBJ2-3 TRBD2
CASSSWTAANTGELFF TGCGCCAGCAGCTCCTGGACAGCCGCGAACACCGGGGAGCTGTTTTTT TRBV5-1 few TRBJ2-2 .
CASSWSLDNEQFF TGCGCCAGCAGCTGGTCCCTTGACAATGAGCAGTTCTTC TRBV4-3 many TRBJ2-1 .
CASSSPGDSHNEQFF TGTGCCAGCAGCAGCCCGGGGGACAGCCACAATGAGCAGTTCTTC TRBV11-2 few TRBJ2-1 .
CASSLSDGYGYTF TGTGCCAGCAGTTTATCTGACGGCTATGGCTACACCTTC TRBV27 many TRBJ1-2 .
CASSQLAKGTGDSGELFF TGTGCCAGCAGCCAATTGGCTAAGGGGACAGGGGATAGCGGGGAGCTGTTTTTT TRBV4-2 few TRBJ2-2 TRBD1
CATSRYRVGNSGNTIYF TGTGCCACCAGCAGATACAGGGTGGGGAACTCTGGAAACACCATATATTTT TRBV15 few TRBJ1-3 .
CASSQDNLGRGNEQFF TGCGCCAGCAGCCAAGATAACTTGGGGAGAGGCAATGAGCAGTTCTTC TRBV4-1 . TRBJ2-1 .
CASSLSGRGLVTQYF TGTGCCAGCAGCCTTTCGGGTCGGGGACTGGTGACCCAGTACTTC TRBV7-9 . TRBJ2-5 .
CASSNGTGISNEQFF TGTGCCAGCAGCAATGGGACAGGGATAAGCAATGAGCAGTTCTTC TRBV7-3 few TRBJ2-1 TRBD1
CASSHRQGTYGYTF TGCGCCAGCAGCCATAGACAGGGTACATATGGCTACACCTTC TRBV4-3 . TRBJ1-2 TRBD1
CASSPLGGPSYNEQFF TGTGCCAGCAGCCCGTTAGGGGGCCCGTCCTACAATGAGCAGTTCTTC TRBV3-1 . TRBJ2-1 TRBD1
CASSRRTDFYGYTF TGTGCCAGCAGCCGCCGGACCGATTTCTATGGCTACACCTTC TRBV5-6 few TRBJ1-2 .
CASSPYLRRGRETQYF TGTGCCAGCAGCCCGTATCTCCGCAGGGGCCGAGAGACCCAGTACTTC TRBV7-9 few TRBJ2-5 .
CASSVDGANGETQYF TGTGCCAGCAGCGTAGACGGGGCGAACGGAGAGACCCAGTACTTC TRBV9 few TRBJ2-5 .
CSARAGTGLSGANVLTF TGCAGTGCTAGGGCCGGGACAGGGCTCTCTGGGGCCAACGTCCTGACTTTC TRBV20-1 few TRBJ2-6 TRBD1
CASPGGGENEQYF TGCGCCAGCCCCGGAGGGGGCGAAAACGAGCAGTACTTC TRBV5-1 few TRBJ2-7 .
CASSAHGGVPNSPLHF TGTGCCAGCAGCGCCCACGGGGGGGTGCCCAATTCACCCCTCCACTTT TRBV9 few TRBJ1-6 .
CASSGYGGPNTEAFF TGTGCCAGCAGCGGGTACGGGGGGCCGAACACTGAAGCTTTCTTT TRBV11-1 . TRBJ1-1 .